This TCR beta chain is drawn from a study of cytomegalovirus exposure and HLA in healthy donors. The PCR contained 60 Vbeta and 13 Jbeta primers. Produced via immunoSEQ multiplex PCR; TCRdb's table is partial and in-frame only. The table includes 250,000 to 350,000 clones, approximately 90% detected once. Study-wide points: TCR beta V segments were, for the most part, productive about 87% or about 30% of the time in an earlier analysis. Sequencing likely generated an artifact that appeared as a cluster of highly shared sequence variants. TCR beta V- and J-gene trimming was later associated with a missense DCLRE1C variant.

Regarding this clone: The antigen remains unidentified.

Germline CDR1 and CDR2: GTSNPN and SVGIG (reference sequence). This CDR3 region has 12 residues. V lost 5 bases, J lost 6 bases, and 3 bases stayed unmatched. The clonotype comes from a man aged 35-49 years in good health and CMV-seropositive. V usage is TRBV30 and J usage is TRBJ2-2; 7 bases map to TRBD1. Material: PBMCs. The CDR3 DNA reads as TGTGCCTGGGGGGGACAGCCCGGGGAGCTGTTTTTT. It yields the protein CAWGGQPGELFF.